The sequence of this TCR beta chain was determined in a study of blood T cell repertoires in COVID-19. Across the whole study: The United States, Italy and Spain were the sources of the acute and convalescent COVID-19 samples. In each case, the material was cDNA or gDNA derived from T cells, B-cell-depleted T cells, or PBMCs.

Germline lookup yields CDR1 MDHEN and CDR2 SYDVKM. The CDR3 loop spans 15 amino acids. Between the trimmed V and J ends, which lost 6 bases and 5 bases, there was a span of 17 bases. Per the original data handling: Estimates of nucleated cell counts were drawn from the amplification of reference gene primers. The table came from immunoSEQ multiplex PCR; TCRdb's copy has only in-frame clones and leaves some out. That table gives V, J and clone size, and the DNA gave D and trimming. The data contain about 330,000 clones, roughly 86% of them singletons. This rearrangement joins TRBV28 to TRBJ1-3; D is possibly TRBD1 (6 bases). The specimen was peripheral blood. This receptor was taken from a woman aged 50 to 60 with acute or convalescent COVID-19. CDR3 bases: TGTGCCAGCAGCCAATTCAGGGGTTCTAGAAACACCATATATTTT. As protein: CASSQFRGSRNTIYF.